This T cell receptor beta chain was documented in a study of T cell responses to AZD1222 COVID-19 vaccine. The study's findings and limits: Only 5 or 6 people who got AZD1222 tested seropositive at baseline. The donors showed a predominance of white British ancestry and of females, with possible underestimation of clonal diversity. The study reported that nearly half of spike-specific TCRs target unmutated variant regions.

Note on this clone: As yet, its antigen is unknown.

Pooled in the analysis were second doses at about 4 or about 12 weeks. V shed 10 bases, J shed 4 bases, and the junction held 6 bases outside the gene matches. The CDR3 runs 13 residues. Germline V lookup: CDR1 ENHRY, CDR2 SYGVKD. Profiling relied on immunoSEQ multiplex PCR, and the TCRdb table lists in-frame clones only, not all of them. The sample lists under 95,000 clones; roughly nine tenths were seen once. The sequencing used peripheral blood, collected 28 days after the second AZD1222 dose. The receptor comes from an adult who received the AZD1222 COVID-19 vaccine. The chain couples TRBV10-3 to TRBJ1-5; 8 bases align to TRBD1. The CDR3 DNA is TGTGCCACGGCAGACAGGGGAAATCAGCCCCAGCATTTT. It codes for CATADRGNQPQHF.